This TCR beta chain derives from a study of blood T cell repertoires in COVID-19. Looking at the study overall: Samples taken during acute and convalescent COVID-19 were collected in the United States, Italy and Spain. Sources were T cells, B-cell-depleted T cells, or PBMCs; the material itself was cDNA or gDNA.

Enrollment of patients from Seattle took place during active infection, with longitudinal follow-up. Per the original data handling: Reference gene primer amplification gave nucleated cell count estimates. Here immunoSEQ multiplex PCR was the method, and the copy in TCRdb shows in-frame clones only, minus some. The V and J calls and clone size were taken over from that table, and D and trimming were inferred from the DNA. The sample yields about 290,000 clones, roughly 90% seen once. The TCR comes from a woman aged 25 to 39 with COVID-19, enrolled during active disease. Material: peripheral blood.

Written as DNA, the CDR3 is TGTGCCAGCAGCCGGAGGACAGACTATGGCTACACCTTC. This gives the protein CASSRRTDYGYTF. J is TRBJ1-2 and V is TRBV14, with D tentatively TRBD1 (6 bases). Trimming left V 4 bases short and J 3 bases short, with 9 bases between. From germline, CDR1 is SGHDN and CDR2 FVKESK. This CDR3 contains 13 residues.